This TCR beta chain was observed in a study of blood T cell repertoires in COVID-19. Generated by immunoSEQ multiplex PCR, the TCRdb table keeps only in-frame clones and is missing some. The sample shows about 59,000 clones, around four fifths of them seen only once. CDR1 and CDR2 (germline): MNHEY, SVGAGI. The V gene end was trimmed by 2 bases and the J gene end by 7 bases; junction bases not matched to a gene: 7. The CDR3 has 14 residues. The receptor was isolated from a woman aged 70-85 years with acute or convalescent COVID-19. The chain uses TRBV6-5 and TRBJ2-7, with 8 nucleotides matching TRBD1. Material for sequencing was peripheral blood. CDR3 loop: CASSYGQGSREQYF. CDR3 DNA: TGTGCCAGCAGTTACGGACAGGGATCGAGGGAGCAGTACTTC.